This passage covers 19 T cell receptor beta chains from one sample sequenced in a study of post-analysis software for immune sequencing data. Their antigen targets remain unknown. Carried by the TCR beta cDNA libraries were unique molecular identifiers. TCRdb re-called the PCR reads through MiXCR, storing one row per CDR3 protein. The repertoire has hundreds of thousands of distinct CDR3 sequences, 25% to 30% of them found once; the top ten carry approximately 0.55%. Findings and caveats of the study: Patients carried 4 or 5 TRBV segments more frequently than controls did, and TRBV5-6, TRBV5-1 and TRBV20-1 were among them.

The sequencing input was blood. These receptors all come from a girl under 18 with multiple sclerosis.

This chain uses TRBV6-1 with TRBJ2-5; D not certain. Matching the DNA end better, TRBJ2-7 makes the J call doubtful. This CDR3 comprises 14 residues. Germline V gene lookup returns CDR1 MNHNS and CDR2 SASEGT. CDR3 nucleotide sequence: TGTGCCAGCAGTGAAGTCCCGCGGTCGGGCGAGCAGTACTTC. Translation: CASSEVPRSGEQYF.

This clonotype has more than one count but fewer than ten. This rearrangement joins TRBV4-2 to TRBJ1-6; perhaps TRBD1 as D (6 bases). Germline V gene data show CDR1 as LGHNA and CDR2 as YNFKEQ. This CDR3 is built from 17 residues. V shed 4 bases and J shed 2 bases, with 15 bases lying between them. For the CDR3, the DNA is TGTGCCAGCAGCCTATCCGATGGACAGCCCTATAATTCACCCCTCCACTTT. As protein: CASSLSDGQPYNSPLHF.

About this clonotype itself: A far larger clone is off by one base, so a read error is likely. The chain uses TRBV3-1 and TRBJ2-7, with no clear D. Germline V lookup: CDR1 LGHDT, CDR2 YNNKEL (reference sequence). V shed 4 bases and J shed 7 bases, with 14 bases lying between them. CDR3 size: 13 residues. CDR3 in DNA: TGTGCCAGCAGCCCGTCCTCCTACAATGAGCAGTACTTC. Amino acids: CASSPSSYNEQYF.

This CDR3 reads CASSVDPAGEYNEQFF. The DNA for the CDR3 is TGTGCCAGCAGCGTAGACCCAGCGGGGGAGTACAATGAGCAGTTCTTC. The chain couples TRBV9 to TRBJ2-1; 8 positions match TRBD2. The J segment lost 4 bases and the V segment lost 0 bases, leaving 6 bases of the junction unmatched. This CDR3 spans 16 amino acids. Germline lookup yields CDR1 SGDLS and CDR2 YYNGEE.

The CDR3 protein is CATSRYRDRPEQYF. The CDR3 coding sequence is TGTGCCACCAGCAGGTACCGGGACAGGCCCGAGCAGTACTTC. This sequence joins TRBV15 and TRBJ2-7; 8 bases agree with TRBD1. From germline, CDR1 is LNHNV and CDR2 YYDKDF (reference sequence). The CDR3 extends over 14 amino acids. The ends lost 3 bases at V and 6 bases at J; junction bases unmatched: 7.

V usage is TRBV27 and J usage is TRBJ1-5; TRBD1 is a possible D gene (6 bases). This CDR3 is 15 amino acids long. Between the trimmed V and J ends, which lost 4 bases and 5 bases, there was a span of 15 bases. The germline gives CDR1 MNHEY, CDR2 SMNVEV (reference sequence). The CDR3 bases are TGTGCCAGCAGTTCGAGGCGGGACACATATCAGCCCCAGCATTTT. This encodes CASSSRRDTYQPQHF.

This clonotype was detected many times. Relative to the germline gene, one junction end is altered; a read error may explain this. The chain recombines TRBV5-1 with TRBJ1-1; TRBD1 matches 7 bases. Germline V gene lookup returns CDR1 SGHRS and CDR2 YFSETQ. The CDR3 loop spans 14 amino acids. The CDR3 coding sequence is TGTGCCAGCAGCTTGGGACAGACGAACACTGAAGCTTTCTTT. Its translation: CASSLGQTNTEAFF.

This clonotype was seen ten or more times. The rearrangement joins TRBV5-8 to TRBJ2-1; 7 bases fit TRBD2. V shed 0 bases, J shed 9 bases, and the junction held 6 bases outside the gene matches. CDR3 size: 14 residues. Germline V gives CDR1 SGHTS, CDR2 YDEGEE. This chain's CDR3 is CASSLGGSLTEQFF. CDR3 coding DNA: TGTGCCAGCAGCTTGGGCGGGAGTTTAACTGAGCAGTTCTTC.

This sequence joins TRBV5-6 and TRBJ2-5, with D perhaps TRBD2 (5 bases). CDR3 length: 16 amino acids. The germline V and J ends were trimmed by 3 bases and 2 bases, with 17 bases remaining between them. CDR1 and CDR2 from the germline V gene are SGHDT and YYEEEE. The CDR3 region has the DNA TGTGCCAGCAGCTCTACCCGATATCGGGAACAAGAGACCCAGTACTTC. Protein product: CASSSTRYREQETQYF.

The chain employs TRBV12-5 and TRBJ2-1; TRBD2 matches at 7 bases. V was clipped by 7 bases and J by 2 bases; unmatched bases: 11. Per the germline V gene, CDR1 is LGHNT and CDR2 is FRNRAP. The CDR3 totals 16 residues. The CDR3 bases are TGTGCTAGTGCCAGCGGGACCCACGGACCCTACAATGAGCAGTTCTTC. Translating gives CASASGTHGPYNEQFF.

This clonotype appeared a few times. V is TRBV11-2 and J is TRBJ2-4, with D perhaps being TRBD1 or TRBD2 (7 bases each). The V gene's germline CDR1 is SGHAT and CDR2 FQNNGV. V lost 4 bases and J lost 10, with 23 bases in between. CDR3 length equals 16 residues. The CDR3 DNA reads TGTGCCAGCAGCTACAGGGGAGCGGGGCAAAAGGCAATTCAGTACTTC. This codes for CASSYRGAGQKAIQYF.

This clonotype has only a few counts. The genes are TRBV15 and TRBJ1-2; possibly TRBD1 for D (6 bases). Germline assignment: CDR1 LNHNV and CDR2 YYDKDF (reference sequence). This CDR3 has 20 residues. Trimming removed 5 bases from V and 4 bases from J, with 32 bases in between. Here the CDR3 reads CATSRNSVGDTHTLLYGYTF. The DNA for the CDR3 is TGTGCCACCAGCCGAAATAGCGTCGGGGACACCCACACCTTACTCTATGGCTACACCTTC.

This clonotype was seen ten or more times. V gene TRBV29-1 combines with J gene TRBJ2-7; unclear D gene. The CDR3 has 11 amino acids. Germline assignment: CDR1 SQVTM and CDR2 ANQGSEA. V lost 5 bases, J lost 2 bases, and 7 bases lay in between. The CDR3 sequence is CSVLATYEQYF. CDR3 nucleotides: TGCAGCGTTCTGGCAACCTACGAGCAGTACTTC.

The J gene is TRBJ2-7, the V gene TRBV5-1; 7 bases agree with TRBD2. The CDR3 sequence is 15 residues long. The ends lost 6 bases at V and 0 bases at J; junction bases unmatched: 9. Germline assignment: CDR1 SGHRS and CDR2 YFSETQ. The CDR3, as DNA: TGCGCCAGCACTCCCTGGGAGGGGAGCTCCTACGAGCAGTACTTC. It codes for CASTPWEGSSYEQYF.

This clonotype was picked up a small number of times. This sequence joins TRBV29-1 and TRBJ1-6; 10 bases align to TRBD1. This CDR3 contains 13 residues. Germline CDR1 and CDR2: SQVTM and ANQGSEA. The trim removed 5 bases at V and 9 bases at J, leaving 4 bases unmatched. The CDR3 DNA follows: TGCAGCGTTAGGGACAGGGGAGCTTCACCCCTCCACTTT. This sequence encodes CSVRDRGASPLHF.

This clonotype was recorded a few times. The rearrangement uses TRBV3-1 and TRBJ1-2; D ambiguous. CDR1 and CDR2 from the germline V gene are LGHDT and YNNKEL (reference sequence). The CDR3 runs to 14 residues. V was pared by 4 bases and J by 0 bases, with 9 bases between. The CDR3 loop is CASSPSQTNYGYTF. DNA of the CDR3: TGTGCCAGCAGCCCGTCCCAGACTAACTATGGCTACACCTTC.

Points on this clonotype: One end of the junction is discordant with germline, which a read error may explain. The chain couples TRBV12-3 or TRBV12-4 to TRBJ2-3, with 10 positions matching TRBD2. The CDR3 has 15 amino acids. CDR3: CASRQAGGTTDAQYF. The DNA of the CDR3 is TGTGCCAGCAGACAAGCGGGGGGGACCACAGATGCGCAGTATTTT.

The chain is built from TRBV7-9 and TRBJ1-2; D remains ambiguous. With 5 bases removed from V and 4 bases from J, the gap between germline ends came to 14 bases. Germline assignment: CDR1 SEHNR and CDR2 FQNEAQ (reference sequence). This CDR3 is 14 amino acids long. The CDR3 loop reads CASSPIRFPYGYTF. Written as DNA, the CDR3 is TGTGCCAGCAGCCCCATCCGGTTCCCCTATGGCTACACCTTC.

This chain links TRBV20-1 with TRBJ2-5; D may be TRBD1 (6 bases). Germline CDR1 and CDR2: DFQATT and SNEGSKA (reference sequence). CDR3 length equals 15 residues. Here the CDR3 reads CSGTPLTGIQETQYF. CDR3 in DNA: TGCAGCGGAACCCCCCTTACAGGGATACAAGAGACCCAGTACTTC.